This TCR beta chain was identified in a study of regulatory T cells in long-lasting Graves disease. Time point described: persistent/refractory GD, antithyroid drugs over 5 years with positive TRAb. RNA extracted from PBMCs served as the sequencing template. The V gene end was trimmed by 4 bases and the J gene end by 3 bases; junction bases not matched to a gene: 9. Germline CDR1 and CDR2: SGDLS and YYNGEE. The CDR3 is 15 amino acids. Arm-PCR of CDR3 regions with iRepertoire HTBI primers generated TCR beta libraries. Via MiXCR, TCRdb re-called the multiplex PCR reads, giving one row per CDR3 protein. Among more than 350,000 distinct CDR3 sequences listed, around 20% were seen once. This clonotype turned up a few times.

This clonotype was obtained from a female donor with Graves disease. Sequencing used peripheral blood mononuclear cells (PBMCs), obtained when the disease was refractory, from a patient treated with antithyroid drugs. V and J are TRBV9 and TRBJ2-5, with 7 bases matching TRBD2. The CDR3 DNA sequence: TGTGCCAGCAGCCCCCGGGACTACGAAGAAGAGACCCAGTACTTC. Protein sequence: CASSPRDYEEETQYF.